The clone carrying this TCR beta chain was detected only a few times. What it recognizes is unknown. The sample carries other DNA sequences with the same CDR3. Sequencing was performed with immunoSEQ multiplex PCR; in TCRdb, only in-frame clones are kept and a portion is missing. The table includes 1,100,000 or so clones, around 78% detected once. Memory CD4+ cells were the fraction left after CD45RA+ naive selection. This sample was included in a study of shared clonotypes between healthy human individuals. Whole-study results and caveats: Sequencing depth was a factor that was expected to affect clonotype sharing among donors.

This TCR was recovered from a man between 18 and 29 years old in good health. Some clones in this sample may be carry-over from other donors' samples. What was sequenced was memory CD4+ T cells from PBMCs. Subset noted: CD45RA-negative fraction.

CDR3 nucleotide sequence: TGTGCCAGCAGACGGGGGGCATACAATGAGCAGTTCTTC. It specifies CASRRGAYNEQFF. The rearrangement links TRBV27 to TRBJ2-1, with TRBD2 as a possible D gene (7 bases). Germline V CDR1 and CDR2: MNHEY, SMNVEV (reference sequence). V lost 6 bases and J lost 4, with 10 bases in between. The CDR3 runs 13 residues.